This T cell receptor beta chain was profiled in a study of blood T cell repertoires in COVID-19. V lost 3 bases and J lost 6, with 8 bases in between. The CDR3 contains 12 residues. Sequencing was performed with immunoSEQ multiplex PCR; in TCRdb, only in-frame clones are kept and a portion is missing. Among 150,000 to 200,000 clones listed, roughly 82% were seen once. Sample: peripheral blood. The rearrangement uses TRBV12-3 or TRBV12-4 and TRBJ1-2; unclear D gene. The sequence was collected from a woman in her thirties or forties with COVID-19, enrolled during active disease. CDR3 bases: TGTGCCAGCAGTTTCGACGGGGATGGCTACACCTTC. It is translated as CASSFDGDGYTF.